The entry below describes one TCR beta chain. Its antigen is not known. This record belongs to a study of T cells expressing NK-cell markers. Study background: Out of eight donors sequenced, seven tested HCMV-seropositive and the remaining one seronegative. Study conclusions and caveats: Over 5 donors carried dominant NKG2C+ clonotypes that made up roughly 1.0-7.5% of their CD8+ T cells. The leading position in the CD3+CD56-NKG2C+ fraction of a handful of donors also went to these clonotypes.

TCRdb reanalyzed the 5' RACE reads, giving one entry per CDR3 protein sequence and no DNA. This listing includes about 410,000 distinct CDR3 sequences. This CDR3 contains 15 residues. Germline loops: CDR1 SEHNR, CDR2 FQNEAQ (reference sequence). Sequenced sample: blood T cells: a sorted CD56 or NKG2C T cell subset, CD4+ or CD8+ T cells, or bulk PBMC T cells (not recorded which). The chain joins TRBV7-9 to TRBJ2-1; the D gene TCRdb calls, TRBD1, cannot be checked with no DNA. The TCR sequence derives from a woman between 45 and 60 years old in good health. The CDR3 loop reads CASSSSWGGYNEQFF.